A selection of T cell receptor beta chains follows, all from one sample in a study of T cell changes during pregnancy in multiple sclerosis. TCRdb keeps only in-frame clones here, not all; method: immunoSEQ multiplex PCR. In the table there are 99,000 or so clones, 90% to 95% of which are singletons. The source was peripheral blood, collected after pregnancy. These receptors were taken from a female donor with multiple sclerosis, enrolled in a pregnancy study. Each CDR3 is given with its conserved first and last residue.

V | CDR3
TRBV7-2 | CASSLAMGLTNTGELFF
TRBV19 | CASSAIPRDRGSSQETQYF
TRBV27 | CASSWTRGEKEYF
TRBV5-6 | CASSLGLAGYNEQFF
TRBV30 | CAWSEPYRSYSNQPQHF
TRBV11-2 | CASSLSRLAGRSSYNEQFF
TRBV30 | CAGQFGAGYTF
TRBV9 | CASSDPTGTYRSGNTIYF
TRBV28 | CASNDHKRLYGYTF
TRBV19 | CASSIDPSYGYTF
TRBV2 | CASTFLQSSYNEQFF
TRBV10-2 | CASSESRGTPDEKLFF
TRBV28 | CASSRPSERGLKTQYF
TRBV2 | CASSEELPKANTGELFF
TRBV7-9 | CASSPPSRGSYEQYF
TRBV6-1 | CASRAIPLLNEQYF
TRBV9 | CASSSTSGSLGTGELFF
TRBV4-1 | CASTRTGSTEAFF
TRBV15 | CATSRVGGVYYEQYF
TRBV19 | CASSITGSSYEQYF
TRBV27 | CASSLTQGSGANVLTF
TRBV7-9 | CASSLYVTRESEQYF
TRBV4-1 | CASSQGILGAREQFF
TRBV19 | CASSTGTGLGGEQYF
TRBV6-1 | CASSDLVDGGLTYEQYF
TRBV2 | CASSIQGGPRDEQFF
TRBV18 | CASSPTRDPGNTIYF
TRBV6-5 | CASSSGAYGYTF
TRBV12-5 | CASGWLFPGQRDSSGANVLTF
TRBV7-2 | CASSQRRIYEQYF
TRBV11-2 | CASSLVAGGVNNEQFF
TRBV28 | CASSILTGPGNEQFF
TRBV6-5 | CASSPTGNYGYTF
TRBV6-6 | CASSLLTVNEQFF
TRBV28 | CATQGGLGMGGELFF
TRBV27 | CASSSGSSYNEQFF
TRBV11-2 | CASSLVPGDEKLFF
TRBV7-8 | CASSLYPRQGSGTEAFF
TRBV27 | CASHTGGPNTEAFF
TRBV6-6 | CASRSGQGLNEQYF
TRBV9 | CASRPGLMKDEQFF
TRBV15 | CATRPRDRGPYNEQFF